What follows are 7 T cell receptor beta chains derived from one specimen sequenced in a study of technical replicates of blood from a few donors. Sequencing was performed with immunoSEQ multiplex PCR; in TCRdb, only in-frame clones are kept and a portion is missing. The table shows about 59,000 clones, with more than 75% occurring only once. Material for sequencing was PBMCs. The receptors stem from a human donor in good health. Some clones in this sample may be carry-over from other donors' samples.

The chain joins TRBV10-3 to TRBJ2-5; 8 bases align to TRBD2. Germline V CDR1 and CDR2: ENHRY, SYGVKD. The V segment lost 4 bases and the J segment 5 bases; nucleotides outside the gene matches: 9. The CDR3 contains 15 residues. CDR3 bases: TGTGCCATCAGTGGGGGTAGCGGGATCCGTGAGACCCAGTACTTC. It is translated as CAISGGSGIRETQYF.

The J gene is TRBJ2-7, the V gene TRBV18, with a tentative D call TRBD2 (6 bases). The V and J ends lost 3 bases and 6 bases respectively, with 18 bases between them. This CDR3 is built from 15 residues. CDR1 is KGHSH and CDR2 is LQKENI in the germline V gene. For the CDR3, the DNA is TGTGCCAGCTCACCCTCCCGAGGGGTGGGACTCGAGCAGTACTTC. The encoded protein is CASSPSRGVGLEQYF.

A few counts support this clone. This sequence joins TRBV2 and TRBJ1-1, with D possibly TRBD1 on 6 matching bases. CDR1 SNHLY and CDR2 FYNNEI come from the germline V gene. Trimming left V 4 bases short and J 1 base short, with 13 bases between. CDR3 size: 15 residues. CDR3 amino acids: CASSATYRENTEAFF. The DNA for the CDR3 is TGTGCCAGCAGTGCGACATACAGGGAGAACACTGAAGCTTTCTTT.

CDR3 residues: CASSPGTPEQFF. CDR3 DNA sequence: TGTGCCAGCAGCCCCGGGACTCCTGAGCAGTTCTTC. This chain joins TRBV6-5 and TRBJ2-1; a weak D match, TRBD2 (6 bases). The V gene's germline CDR1 is MNHEY and CDR2 SVGAGI. Trimming stripped 6 bases from V and 9 bases from J, with 12 bases between. The CDR3 has 12 amino acids.

The chain uses TRBV28 and TRBJ1-1; D is perhaps TRBD1 (5 bases). V lost 5 bases to trimming and J lost 6 bases, with 10 bases between them. The CDR3 loop spans 12 amino acids. The germline CDR1 and CDR2 sequences are MDHEN and SYDVKM. CDR3: CASSNTGAEAFF. CDR3 in DNA: TGTGCCAGCAGTAATACAGGTGCTGAAGCTTTCTTT. Together with reference TRBV28 and TRBJ1-1, the CDR3 gives the full variable domain: DVKVTQSSRYLVKRTGEKVFLECVQDMDHENMFWYRQDPGLGLRLIYFSYDVKMKEKGDIPEGYSVSREKKERFSLILESASTNQTSMYLCASSNTGAEAFFGQGTRLTVV.

This rearrangement joins TRBV9 to TRBJ2-1; TRBD1 aligns across 7 bases. V lost 2 bases to trimming and J lost 0 bases; unmatched junction nucleotides: 8. CDR3 length equals 17 residues. Per the germline V gene, CDR1 is SGDLS and CDR2 is YYNGEE. The DNA of the CDR3 is TGTGCCAGCAGCGTGGGGGCGGCAGGGGGCTCCTACAATGAGCAGTTCTTC. This encodes CASSVGAAGGSYNEQFF.

The genes are TRBV5-6 and TRBJ1-4; maybe TRBD1 (5 bases). The CDR3 consists of 14 residues. Germline lookup yields CDR1 SGHDT and CDR2 YYEEEE. Trimming left V 1 base short and J 3 bases short, with 7 bases between. This CDR3 reads CASSLRTSNEKLFF. CDR3 sequence (DNA): TGTGCCAGCAGCTTGAGGACATCTAATGAAAAACTGTTTTTT.